A single sample gave rise to the 30 T cell receptor beta chains below, sequenced in a study of T cell repertoires in cytomegalovirus infection. TCRdb re-derived calls from the reads in MiXCR, one entry per CDR3 protein. The table includes 640,000 or so distinct CDR3 sequences, around 31% detected once. These receptors lack a known antigen. The specimen comprised cultured PBMCs, sampled from culture after CMV antigen stimulation. These TCRs come from a human donor in good health (CMV status not recorded). Some clones in this sample may be carry-over from other donors' samples.

Turning to this clonotype: Sequence at one end of the junction differs from germline and may be a read error. The chain uses TRBV7-9 and TRBJ1-1; D is perhaps TRBD1 (5 bases). Per the germline V gene, CDR1 is SEHNR and CDR2 is FQNEAQ (reference sequence). The CDR3 runs 12 residues. The CDR3 is CASSLDGVSGQF. The CDR3 DNA reads TGTGCCAGCAGCTTAGATGGTGTTTCCGGACAATTT.

This clonotype was counted at least ten times. The V call is TRBV7-8, the J call TRBJ2-2; a weak D match, TRBD1 (6 bases). Trimming stripped 5 bases from V and 1 base from J, with 11 bases between. This CDR3 is built from 15 residues. Germline-derived CDR1 and CDR2 are SGHVS and FQNEAQ. CDR3 nucleotides: TGTGCCAGCAGCCTTGGACAGATGAACACCGGGGAGCTGTTTTTT. This encodes CASSLGQMNTGELFF.

This clonotype was counted once. This chain joins TRBV29-1 and TRBJ2-7, with TRBD2 as a possible D gene (6 bases). CDR1 is SQVTM and CDR2 is ANQGSEA in the germline V gene. This CDR3 has 12 residues. V was trimmed by 6 bases and J by 4 bases, leaving 13 bases between them. The CDR3 coding sequence is TGCAGCGTAAGGGACTCCTTGTACGAGCAGTACTTC. It yields the protein CSVRDSLYEQYF.

This clonotype was picked up a small number of times. The chain joins TRBV12-3 or TRBV12-4 to TRBJ2-4; D is ambiguous. The germline V and J ends were trimmed by 8 bases and 4 bases, with 6 bases remaining between them. The CDR3 sequence is 11 residues long. The CDR3 coding sequence is TGTGCCAGCGCGGAAAAAAACATTCAGTACTTC. It codes for CASAEKNIQYF.

This rearrangement joins TRBV29-1 to TRBJ2-6; no clear D gene. Germline V gene lookup returns CDR1 SQVTM and CDR2 ANQGSEA. This CDR3 region has 19 residues. Trimming took 2 bases from V and 0 from J, leaving 20 bases between them. The CDR3 loop reads CSVETRPGRLSSGANVLTF. For the CDR3, the DNA is TGCAGCGTTGAAACCCGCCCCGGGCGGTTGAGCTCTGGGGCCAACGTCCTGACTTTC.

This clonotype was observed at least ten times. The chain combines TRBV12-3 or TRBV12-4 with TRBJ1-6; TRBD1 aligns across 9 bases. The CDR3 consists of 14 residues. V shed 4 bases and J 7 bases; nucleotides not matched to a gene: 2. Here the CDR3 reads CASSWTGVNSPLHF. The CDR3 DNA reads as TGTGCCAGCAGTTGGACAGGGGTAAATTCACCCCTCCACTTT.

This clonotype was seen only a few times. The rearrangement joins TRBV3-1 to TRBJ2-1, with 11 positions matching TRBD2. Unmatched junction bases numbered 6, after V lost 2 bases and J lost 6 bases. Germline V gene lookup returns CDR1 LGHDT and CDR2 YNNKEL (reference sequence). This CDR3 has 16 amino acids. The chain's CDR3 is CASSQTLAGGGNEQFF. The CDR3 DNA reads as TGTGCCAGCAGCCAAACGCTAGCGGGAGGAGGCAATGAGCAGTTCTTC.

This clonotype was seen only a few times. The V and J genes are TRBV30 and TRBJ1-1; D not resolved. CDR3 length: 12 amino acids. CDR1 is GTSNPN, CDR2 SVGIG, per germline (reference sequence). The V end lost 3 bases, the J end lost 1 base, and 6 bases lay between the germline ends. Written as DNA, the CDR3 is TGTGCCTGGAGGAGAGCGAACACTGAAGCTTTCTTT. Its protein product is CAWRRANTEAFF.

The chain recombines TRBV6-2 or TRBV6-3 with TRBJ2-1; D might be TRBD2 (6 bases). V lost 4 bases and J 8 bases, leaving 18 bases between the germline ends. Germline CDR1 is MNHEY and CDR2 is SVGEGT. The CDR3 sequence is 15 residues long. The CDR3: CASSSLRTTIYEQFF. The DNA for the CDR3 is TGTGCCAGCAGTTCCCTTCGGACTACCATTTATGAGCAGTTCTTC.

Worth noting for this clonotype: This CDR3 is missing its conserved last phenylalanine or tryptophan, likely due to a read error. The V and J genes are TRBV7-2 and TRBJ2-5; D is unresolved. This CDR3 comprises 13 residues. V was shortened by 4 bases and J by 5 bases, with 11 bases between the two germline ends. In germline, CDR1 is SGHTA, CDR2 FQGNSA. CDR3 sequence: CASSYRPPETQYL. The DNA of the CDR3 is TGTGCCAGCAGCTACCGCCCCCCGGAGACCCAGTACTTA.

This chain connects TRBV5-6 to TRBJ2-2, with D tentatively TRBD2 (5 bases). With 1 base removed from V and 0 bases from J, the gap between germline ends came to 10 bases. This CDR3 has 16 amino acids. Germline lookup yields CDR1 SGHDT and CDR2 YYEEEE. The CDR3 is CASSLFAGANTGELFF. CDR3 nucleotide sequence: TGTGCCAGCAGCTTGTTCGCGGGCGCGAACACCGGGGAGCTGTTTTTT.

This chain uses TRBV6-6 with TRBJ2-5; TRBD1 aligns across 7 bases. Per germline, CDR1 MNHNY and CDR2 SVGAGI (reference sequence). This CDR3 has 15 residues. With V trimmed by 5 bases and J by 1 base, 7 bases remained unmatched. Written as DNA, the CDR3 is TGTGCCAGCAGTAACCGCGGACAGGCCCAAGAGACCCAGTACTTC. Encoded protein: CASSNRGQAQETQYF.

The rearrangement links TRBV6-1 to TRBJ1-5; D ambiguous. V gave up 5 bases and J gave up 3 bases, with 14 bases separating them. In germline, CDR1 is MNHNS, CDR2 SASEGT. The CDR3 extends over 15 amino acids. As DNA, the CDR3 is TGTGCCAGCAGTTATGCCGCAGTACACAATCAGCCCCAGCATTTT. Translating it yields CASSYAAVHNQPQHF.

CDR3 residues: CASSLGEGVSEAFF. CDR3 bases: TGTGCCAGCAGTTTAGGGGAGGGGGTAAGTGAAGCTTTCTTT. V is TRBV12-3 or TRBV12-4 and J is TRBJ1-1, with a tentative D call TRBD1 (6 bases). Trimming removed 1 base at V and 7 bases at J, with 13 bases between. The CDR3 consists of 14 residues.

This rearrangement joins TRBV6-1 to TRBJ2-3; 7 nucleotides match TRBD2. CDR3 size: 15 residues. Germline loops: CDR1 MNHNS, CDR2 SASEGT. V lost 5 bases to trimming and J lost 6 bases; unmatched junction nucleotides: 11. The CDR3 region has the DNA TGTGCCAGCAGTTCCAGGGAGGGCCAATGGGATACGCAGTATTTT. The encoded protein is CASSSREGQWDTQYF.

The chain recombines TRBV10-2 with TRBJ2-2, with 8 bases aligning to TRBD2. The CDR3 length is 16 residues. Germline V gene lookup returns CDR1 WSHSY and CDR2 SAAADI. The trim removed 3 bases at V and 0 bases at J, leaving 3 bases unmatched. The CDR3 reads CASSDHSGTNTGELFF. For the CDR3, the DNA is TGCGCCAGCAGTGATCATAGCGGGACGAACACCGGGGAGCTGTTTTTT.

This clonotype was seen repeatedly, ten times or more. The chain links TRBV7-2 to TRBJ2-7; TRBD2 agrees at 9 bases. V shed 2 bases, J shed 4 bases, and the junction held 6 bases outside the gene matches. Per the germline V gene, CDR1 is SGHTA and CDR2 is FQGNSA. The CDR3 has 15 amino acids. The CDR3 spells CASSLSGTSLYEQYF. Here the CDR3 DNA reads TGTGCCAGCAGCTTATCTGGGACTAGCCTATACGAGCAGTACTTC.

The count of this clonotype is one. In DNA form, the CDR3 reads TGTGCCAGCTCATGGACAGAGGATCAGCCCCAGCATTTT. Translation: CASSWTEDQPQHF. V and J are TRBV18 and TRBJ1-5, with D possibly matching TRBD1 (6 bases). Germline values: CDR1 KGHSH, CDR2 LQKENI. Trimming removed 5 bases at V and 5 bases at J, with 10 bases between. The CDR3 has 13 residues.

This clonotype has a count of ten or more. The chain is built from TRBV7-6 and TRBJ2-3; the D gene is possibly TRBD1 (6 bases). The CDR3 sequence is 15 residues long. Germline V gives CDR1 SGHVS, CDR2 FNYEAQ. V was shortened by 2 bases and J by 3 bases, with 12 bases between the two germline ends. This CDR3 reads CASSLSTGKTDTQYF. The CDR3 nucleotides are TGTGCCAGCAGCTTAAGTACAGGGAAAACAGATACGCAGTATTTT.

Ten or more counts support this clonotype. J is TRBJ1-2 and V is TRBV7-2; 8 positions agree with TRBD1. The CDR3 loop spans 13 amino acids. Germline-derived CDR1 and CDR2 are SGHTA and FQGNSA. The junction had 4 bases not matched to a gene; V was cut back by 5 bases and J by 5 bases. Written as DNA, the CDR3 is TGTGCCAGCAGCAGGGACAGGCGATATGGCTACACCTTC. It yields the protein CASSRDRRYGYTF.

This clonotype has a count of ten or more. The rearrangement uses TRBV7-2 and TRBJ2-2; 9 bases map to TRBD2. V was clipped by 5 bases and J by 4 bases; unmatched bases: 11. Germline loops: CDR1 SGHTA, CDR2 FQGNSA. The CDR3 runs to 17 residues. The CDR3 here is CASSPAVRLAVTGELFF. The DNA of the CDR3 is TGTGCCAGCAGCCCAGCAGTGAGACTAGCGGTCACCGGGGAGCTGTTTTTT.

This clonotype was recorded once. V usage is TRBV6-6 and J usage is TRBJ2-7; 9 nucleotides line up with TRBD1. V lost 8 bases and J lost 3; bases outside the gene matches: 5. Germline V gives CDR1 MNHNY, CDR2 SVGAGI (reference sequence). The CDR3 sequence is 13 residues long. CDR3 sequence (DNA): TGTGCCAGCCCCCGGGACAGGGACTACGAGCAGTACTTC. Translating gives CASPRDRDYEQYF.

This clonotype was counted between two and nine times. The rearrangement joins TRBV7-9 to TRBJ2-3, with D tentatively TRBD2 (5 bases). This CDR3 spans 12 amino acids. Germline CDR1 SEHNR, CDR2 FQNEAQ (reference sequence). V lost 6 bases, J lost 3 bases, and 7 bases lay in between. The chain's CDR3 is CASRQRTDTQYF. The CDR3 nucleotides read TGTGCCAGCAGACAGCGGACAGATACGCAGTATTTT.

This clonotype was observed a few times. V and J are TRBV5-1 and TRBJ1-4; 7 nucleotides match TRBD1. The CDR3 is made up of 14 amino acids. In germline, CDR1 is SGHRS, CDR2 YFSETQ. With 0 bases clipped from V and 7 bases from J, the junction kept 3 bases outside the gene matches. CDR3 nucleotide sequence: TGCGCCAGCAGCTTGGACAGGGGAATTGAAAAACTGTTTTTT. It is translated as CASSLDRGIEKLFF. Together with reference TRBV5-1 and TRBJ1-4, the CDR3 gives the full variable domain: KAGVTQTPRYLIKTRGQQVTLSCSPISGHRSVSWYQQTPGQGLQFLFEYFSETQRNKGNFPGRFSGRQFSNSRSEMNVSTLELGDSALYLCASSLDRGIEKLFFGSGTQLSVL.

The V call is TRBV10-3, the J call TRBJ1-2; D unclear. V lost 5 bases and J 4 bases, leaving 11 bases between the germline ends. Germline CDR1 is ENHRY and CDR2 is SYGVKD. The CDR3 spans 13 residues. CDR3 coding DNA: TGTGCCATCAGTACTAGAGCGACCTATGGCTACACCTTC. Its translation is CAISTRATYGYTF.

The chain combines TRBV28 with TRBJ2-1; 9 nucleotides line up with TRBD2. This CDR3 comprises 16 residues. Trimming took 3 bases from V and 1 from J; bases not matched to a gene: 4. Germline assignment: CDR1 MDHEN and CDR2 SYDVKM. DNA of the CDR3: TGTGCCAGCAGTTTCTTAGCGGGGGAATCCTACAATGAGCAGTTCTTC. This sequence encodes CASSFLAGESYNEQFF.

V is TRBV6-2 or TRBV6-3 and J is TRBJ2-5, with D tentatively TRBD1 or TRBD2 (6 bases each). Germline values: CDR1 MNHEY, CDR2 SVGEGT. The CDR3 spans 14 residues. Trimming took 6 bases from V and 2 from J, leaving 13 bases between them. As DNA, the CDR3 is TGTGCCAGCAGAACTAGAGGGGGGCAAGAGACCCAGTACTTC. This sequence encodes CASRTRGGQETQYF.

J is TRBJ2-3 and V is TRBV7-8; no firm D call. This CDR3 has 14 amino acids. With 5 bases removed from V and 0 bases from J, the gap between germline ends came to 9 bases. Germline V gives CDR1 SGHVS, CDR2 FQNEAQ. Here the CDR3 DNA reads TGTGCCAGCAGCGGAGCAGGTAGCACAGATACGCAGTATTTT. Translation: CASSGAGSTDTQYF.

This clonotype showed up just a few times. V is TRBV7-9 and J is TRBJ2-7, with 12 nucleotides matching TRBD1. Trimming removed 5 bases from V and 2 bases from J; junction bases left unmatched: 7. Germline V gene data show CDR1 as SEHNR and CDR2 as FQNEAQ (reference sequence). The CDR3 has 16 amino acids. The CDR3 region has the DNA TGTGCCAGCAGCCACCCTGGGACAGGGGGCACCTACGAGCAGTACTTC. It translates to CASSHPGTGGTYEQYF. The variable domain in full, completed from reference TRBV7-9 and TRBJ2-7, reads DTGVSQNPRHKITKRGQNVTFRCDPISEHNRLYWYRQTLGQGPEFLTYFQNEAQLEKSRLLSDRFSAERPKGSFSTLEIQRTEQGDSAMYLCASSHPGTGGTYEQYFGPGTRLTVT.

The chain uses TRBV6-1 and TRBJ1-1; D perhaps matches TRBD1 (6 bases). The CDR3 spans 14 residues. Germline V CDR1 and CDR2: MNHNS, SASEGT. V was cut by 5 bases and J by 4 bases, with 14 bases left in between. This CDR3 reads CASSPNTGSTEAFF. The CDR3 DNA reads as TGTGCCAGCAGTCCCAATACAGGGAGCACTGAAGCTTTCTTT.